Each of the 19 T cell receptor beta chains below was sequenced from the same sample in a study of cytomegalovirus exposure and HLA in healthy donors. The PCR had 60 Vbeta and 13 Jbeta primers. Repertoires were generated with immunoSEQ multiplex PCR, while TCRdb's copy carries only in-frame clones and drops some. The sample table sets out more than 35,000 clones. The sequenced material came from PBMCs. Every receptor here comes from a man aged 25 to 40 in good health and CMV-seronegative.

The chain employs TRBV6-1 and TRBJ1-1; 7 positions match TRBD1. Trimming at V came to 5 bases and at J to 7 bases, leaving 4 bases not matched to a gene. This CDR3 contains 12 residues. The germline CDR1 and CDR2 sequences are MNHNS and SASEGT. CDR3 coding DNA: TGTGCCAGCAGTCGCCGGGACAGTGAAGCTTTCTTT. Protein product: CASSRRDSEAFF.

The chain is built from TRBV19 and TRBJ2-5; TRBD2 aligns across 7 bases. Germline V lookup: CDR1 LNHDA, CDR2 SQIVND (reference sequence). J lost 4 bases, V lost 6 bases, and 8 bases had no gene match. The CDR3 consists of 14 residues. The CDR3 loop reads CASSPLGGRETQYF. CDR3 coding DNA: TGTGCCAGTAGCCCCTTGGGCGGGAGAGAGACCCAGTACTTC.

The chain links TRBV6-5 to TRBJ1-1, with no clear D. CDR1 is MNHEY and CDR2 is SVGAGI in the germline V gene. The V and J ends lost 2 bases and 4 bases respectively, with 8 bases between them. CDR3 length: 13 residues. The CDR3 spells CASSYGSATEAFF. The CDR3 DNA follows: TGTGCCAGCAGTTACGGGAGTGCCACTGAAGCTTTCTTT.

The chain links TRBV13 to TRBJ2-7; the match to TRBD2 covers 8 bases. The J segment lost 4 bases and the V segment lost 4 bases, leaving 9 bases of the junction unmatched. CDR1 PRHDT and CDR2 FYEKMQ come from the germline V gene (reference sequence). The CDR3 runs 15 residues. The CDR3 DNA reads TGTGCCAGCAGCTCGCCGGGACTAGGGTTTTACGAGCAGTACTTC. Amino acid sequence: CASSSPGLGFYEQYF.

This rearrangement joins TRBV7-8 to TRBJ1-3, with TRBD1 matching over 9 bases. J was trimmed by 2 bases and V by 4 bases; bases with no gene match: 6. This CDR3 region has 16 residues. CDR1 is SGHVS, CDR2 FQNEAQ, per germline. The CDR3 here is CASSSAGTGTGNTIYF. The DNA of the CDR3 is TGTGCCAGCAGCTCCGCCGGGACAGGGACTGGAAACACCATATATTTT. Supplemented by reference TRBV7-8 and TRBJ1-3, the full variable domain reads GAGVSQSPRYKVAKRGQDVALRCDPISGHVSLFWYQQALGQGPEFLTYFQNEAQLDKSGLPSDRFFAERPEGSVSTLKIQRTQQEDSAVYLCASSSAGTGTGNTIYFGEGSWLTVV.

This chain uses TRBV6-5 with TRBJ2-7; TRBD1 agrees at 9 bases. Losses at the gene ends were 6 bases for V and 2 bases for J; bases not matched to a gene: 5. CDR1 and CDR2 from the germline V gene are MNHEY and SVGAGI. The CDR3 runs to 14 residues. The CDR3 loop reads CASRYGTGTYEQYF. Written as DNA, the CDR3 is TGTGCCAGCAGGTACGGGACAGGGACCTACGAGCAGTACTTC.

CDR3 DNA sequence: TGCGCCAGCAGCCGGGGGGACGGCGCTAACTATGGCTACACCTTC. It specifies CASSRGDGANYGYTF. This sequence joins TRBV5-1 and TRBJ1-2; TRBD1 is a possible D gene (5 bases). V lost 4 bases and J lost 0, with 13 bases in between. The germline V gene has CDR1 SGHRS and CDR2 YFSETQ. The CDR3 covers 15 residues.

V and J are TRBV15 and TRBJ1-2; no clear D gene. Germline-derived CDR1 and CDR2 are LNHNV and YYDKDF (reference sequence). The CDR3 totals 15 residues. V lost 0 bases, J lost 0 bases, and 8 bases lay in between. The CDR3 DNA reads TGTGCCACCAGCAGAGACGAAAGAGCTAACTATGGCTACACCTTC. This sequence encodes CATSRDERANYGYTF.

The CDR3 spells CASSYQQGHSYEQYF. The CDR3 nucleotides read TGTGCCAGCAGCTACCAACAGGGGCACTCCTACGAGCAGTACTTC. The V call is TRBV11-2, the J call TRBJ2-7; TRBD1 matches at 7 bases. Trimming at V came to 4 bases and at J to 0 bases, leaving 6 bases not matched to a gene. The CDR3 consists of 15 residues. Germline CDR1 and CDR2: SGHAT and FQNNGV.

The genes are TRBV7-6 and TRBJ2-7; TRBD1 matches 7 bases. V lost 4 bases and J lost 3; bases outside the gene matches: 12. The CDR3 is 16 residues long. Germline CDR1 reads SGHVS; CDR2 reads FNYEAQ. CDR3: CASSSSLLGQFYEQYF. The CDR3 bases are TGTGCCAGCAGCTCCTCTCTTCTGGGACAGTTCTACGAGCAGTACTTC.

V and J are TRBV4-2 and TRBJ1-1; TRBD1 matches at 7 bases. Per the germline V gene, CDR1 is LGHNA and CDR2 is YNFKEQ. The CDR3 spans 16 residues. The ends lost 0 bases at V and 3 bases at J; junction bases unmatched: 7. The CDR3 reads CASSQELARGDTEAFF. CDR3 in DNA: TGTGCCAGCAGCCAAGAGCTCGCCAGGGGGGACACTGAAGCTTTCTTT.

V usage is TRBV20-1 and J usage is TRBJ2-7; 9 positions agree with TRBD1. The germline V gene has CDR1 DFQATT and CDR2 SNEGSKA (reference sequence). The CDR3 is made up of 11 amino acids. After removal of 6 bases from V and 5 bases from J, the junction contained 2 bases not matched to a gene. The CDR3 spells CSAGQGNEQYF. The CDR3 nucleotides read TGCAGTGCAGGACAGGGGAACGAGCAGTACTTC.

V usage is TRBV7-9 and J usage is TRBJ2-3; no firm D call. Germline-derived CDR1 and CDR2 are SEHNR and FQNEAQ (reference sequence). V was pared by 0 bases and J by 0 bases, with 4 bases between. The CDR3 loop spans 14 amino acids. DNA of the CDR3: TGTGCCAGCAGCTTAGCGGCTAGCACAGATACGCAGTATTTT. This encodes CASSLAASTDTQYF. Full variable domain (outside the CDR3, taken from reference TRBV7-9 and TRBJ2-3): DTGVSQNPRHKITKRGQNVTFRCDPISEHNRLYWYRQTLGQGPEFLTYFQNEAQLEKSRLLSDRFSAERPKGSFSTLEIQRTEQGDSAMYLCASSLAASTDTQYFGPGTRLTVL.

J is TRBJ2-7 and V is TRBV27; TRBD1 matches 10 bases. The CDR3 is 14 residues long. With V trimmed by 5 bases and J by 3 bases, 4 bases remained unmatched. CDR1 and CDR2 (germline): MNHEY, SMNVEV (reference sequence). The CDR3 loop is CASSPRTGGYEQYF. Written as DNA, the CDR3 is TGTGCCAGCAGTCCTCGGACAGGGGGCTACGAGCAGTACTTC.

The chain uses TRBV5-1 and TRBJ1-6; D uncertain. The germline V gene encodes CDR1 SGHRS and CDR2 YFSETQ. V lost 0 bases to trimming and J lost 5 bases, with 12 bases between them. The CDR3 runs to 16 residues. The CDR3 DNA is TGCGCCAGCAGCTTGGACGAGGGAGTGGATAATTCACCCCTCCACTTT. Residues: CASSLDEGVDNSPLHF. Full variable domain (outside the CDR3, taken from reference TRBV5-1 and TRBJ1-6): KAGVTQTPRYLIKTRGQQVTLSCSPISGHRSVSWYQQTPGQGLQFLFEYFSETQRNKGNFPGRFSGRQFSNSRSEMNVSTLELGDSALYLCASSLDEGVDNSPLHFGNGTRLTVT.

The V and J genes are TRBV4-1 and TRBJ2-2; D unclear. Germline values: CDR1 MGHRA, CDR2 YSYEKL. V dropped 0 bases and J dropped 5 bases, with 4 bases sitting between them. This CDR3 region has 13 residues. DNA for the CDR3: TGCGCCAGCAGCCAAGAGAGGACCGGGGAGCTGTTTTTT. Translating gives CASSQERTGELFF.

The genes are TRBV10-2 and TRBJ2-1; possibly TRBD2 for D (5 bases). The CDR3 consists of 15 residues. Trimming took off 4 bases at V and 8 bases at J, with 18 bases between the two ends. CDR1 and CDR2 (germline): WSHSY, SAAADI. The CDR3 reads CASSGRPIEGDEQFF. CDR3 DNA: TGCGCCAGCAGTGGAAGACCTATCGAGGGCGATGAGCAGTTCTTC.

The rearrangement links TRBV14 to TRBJ2-1; TRBD2 agrees at 11 bases. Germline V lookup: CDR1 SGHDN, CDR2 FVKESK. CDR3 length: 15 amino acids. The V segment lost 1 base and the J segment 4 bases; nucleotides outside the gene matches: 0. CDR3 coding DNA: TGTGCCAGCAGCCAAGGGACTAGCGGGTACAATGAGCAGTTCTTC. Its translation is CASSQGTSGYNEQFF.

V gene TRBV6-5 combines with J gene TRBJ2-3; 8 bases are shared with TRBD2. The germline V gene encodes CDR1 MNHEY and CDR2 SVGAGI. There are 15 residues in the CDR3. The ends lost 6 bases at V and 0 bases at J; junction bases unmatched: 5. CDR3 nucleotides: TGTGCCAGCAGCCCTACTAGCGGAAGCACAGATACGCAGTATTTT. Translated: CASSPTSGSTDTQYF.